This entry lists 8 T cell receptor beta chains sequenced from one sample in a study of blood T cell repertoires in COVID-19. Assay: immunoSEQ multiplex PCR; the TCRdb copy retains only in-frame clones and omits some. The sample lists hundreds of thousands of clones; roughly nine tenths were seen once. Sequenced material: PBMCs or T cells enriched from blood (not recorded which). The receptors derive from a man aged 18-30 years who had recovered from COVID-19.

The chain employs TRBV24-1 and TRBJ2-1; the match to TRBD2 covers 7 bases. The V gene end was trimmed by 3 bases and the J gene end by 7 bases; junction bases not matched to a gene: 14. Germline loops: CDR1 KGHDR, CDR2 SFDVKD. The CDR3 length is 17 residues. This chain's CDR3 is CATSDTPGSGAGNEQFF. CDR3 in DNA: TGTGCCACCAGTGATACCCCAGGGTCGGGAGCGGGAAATGAGCAGTTCTTC.

CDR3 protein: CASSPGQGWEKLFF. CDR3 DNA sequence: TGTGCCAGCAGCCCGGGACAGGGGTGGGAAAAACTGTTTTTT. The chain is built from TRBV7-9 and TRBJ1-4; 10 nucleotides line up with TRBD1. This CDR3 contains 14 residues. Germline V CDR1 and CDR2: SEHNR, FQNEAQ (reference sequence). Trimming removed 5 bases from V and 8 bases from J; junction bases left unmatched: 5. Full variable domain (remainder filled in from reference TRBV7-9 and TRBJ1-4): DTGVSQNPRHKITKRGQNVTFRCDPISEHNRLYWYRQTLGQGPEFLTYFQNEAQLEKSRLLSDRFSAERPKGSFSTLEIQRTEQGDSAMYLCASSPGQGWEKLFFGSGTQLSVL.

The chain uses TRBV3-1 (or the pseudogene TRBV3-2) and TRBJ1-1; TRBD1 agrees at 7 bases. The CDR3 runs to 16 residues. V dropped 4 bases and J dropped 0; count of bases not matched to a gene: 8. Germline CDR1 LGHDT, CDR2 YNNKEL (reference sequence). DNA for the CDR3: TGTGCCAGCAGCCCTAGACAGGGATACATGAACACTGAAGCTTTCTTT. Its protein is CASSPRQGYMNTEAFF.

The chain has TRBV2 and TRBJ2-1; D not resolved. CDR3 length: 14 residues. V was trimmed by 3 bases and J by 10 bases, leaving 16 bases between them. Germline V CDR1 and CDR2: SNHLY, FYNNEI. The CDR3 loop is CASSDYSLNTEQFF. In DNA, the CDR3 is TGTGCCAGCAGTGATTACAGCCTTAACACCGAGCAGTTCTTC.

This clone was recorded only once. This chain connects TRBV11-2 to TRBJ2-7; TRBD1 matches at 11 bases. The CDR3 is 15 amino acids. The V segment lost 4 bases and the J segment 5 bases; nucleotides outside the gene matches: 7. Germline V gene data show CDR1 as SGHAT and CDR2 as FQNNGV. CDR3 region: CASSYSVGQGDEQYF. The CDR3 DNA reads as TGTGCCAGCAGCTACTCCGTGGGACAGGGGGACGAGCAGTACTTC. Filled out from reference TRBV11-2 and TRBJ2-7, the complete variable domain reads EAGVAQSPRYKIIEKRQSVAFWCNPISGHATLYWYQQILGQGPKLLIQFQNNGVVDDSQLPKDRFSAERLKGVDSTLKIQPAKLEDSAVYLCASSYSVGQGDEQYFGPGTRLTVT.

The chain joins TRBV27 to TRBJ2-1; TRBD1 might be the D (5 bases). The CDR3 is made up of 14 amino acids. The V gene's germline CDR1 is MNHEY and CDR2 SMNVEV (reference sequence). Deletions cut 2 bases from V and 4 bases from J, with 9 bases between. The CDR3 bases are TGTGCCAGCAGTTTAGAAGGGGATTACAATGAGCAGTTCTTC. It translates to CASSLEGDYNEQFF.

The CDR3 protein is CASSPGLGGYTF. For the CDR3, the DNA is TGTGCCAGCAGCCCAGGACTGGGTGGCTACACCTTC. The chain employs TRBV9 and TRBJ1-2; D ambiguous. The CDR3 covers 12 residues. The germline gives CDR1 SGDLS, CDR2 YYNGEE. V was cut by 4 bases and J by 7 bases, with 11 bases left in between.

CDR3 DNA: TGCGCCAGCAGCCAAGACGGGACAAGCTCTGGAAACACCATATATTTT. It encodes CASSQDGTSSGNTIYF. This chain uses TRBV4-1 with TRBJ1-3, with D possibly matching TRBD1 (6 bases). Trimming cost V 0 bases and J 0 bases, with 9 bases left between them. CDR3 length: 16 amino acids. Germline loops: CDR1 MGHRA, CDR2 YSYEKL.